This TCR beta chain was sequenced in a study of CD8 T cells in Susac syndrome. CDR3 length: 14 residues. Germline V gene data show CDR1 as SGHRS and CDR2 as YFSETQ. Trimming removed 5 bases from V and 5 bases from J; junction bases left unmatched: 8. Regarding the study as a whole: A relatively small number of individuals underwent TCR sequencing and HLA analysis.

Matching for age and sex applied to the controls, who were healthy donors. TEMRA cells were enriched by FACS, while CD8+ and CD4+ T cells were obtained through a negative isolation that was performed magnetically. It was with random hexamers that roughly 0.5 to 1 ug RNA was reverse transcribed. Multiplex PCR with immunoSEQ amplified the TCR beta CDR3 across 54 Vbeta and 13 Jbeta. TCRdb analysed the immunoSEQ multiplex PCR reads with MiXCR anew, one entry per CDR3 protein. The table has 150,000 to 200,000 distinct CDR3 sequences, 93% seen once; the top ten hold 0.12% to 0.15%. A remark on this clonotype: The target antigen is unknown.

The sample taken for sequencing was CD4+ T cells from PBMCs. The sequence came from a human donor in good health. The rearrangement links TRBV5-1 to TRBJ2-5; 8 bases agree with TRBD2. The CDR3 reads CASRANSGAETQYF. CDR3 nucleotide sequence: TGCGCCAGCAGGGCCAATAGCGGGGCCGAGACCCAGTACTTC. Filled out from reference TRBV5-1 and TRBJ2-5, the complete variable domain reads KAGVTQTPRYLIKTRGQQVTLSCSPISGHRSVSWYQQTPGQGLQFLFEYFSETQRNKGNFPGRFSGRQFSNSRSEMNVSTLELGDSALYLCASRANSGAETQYFGPGTRLLVL.